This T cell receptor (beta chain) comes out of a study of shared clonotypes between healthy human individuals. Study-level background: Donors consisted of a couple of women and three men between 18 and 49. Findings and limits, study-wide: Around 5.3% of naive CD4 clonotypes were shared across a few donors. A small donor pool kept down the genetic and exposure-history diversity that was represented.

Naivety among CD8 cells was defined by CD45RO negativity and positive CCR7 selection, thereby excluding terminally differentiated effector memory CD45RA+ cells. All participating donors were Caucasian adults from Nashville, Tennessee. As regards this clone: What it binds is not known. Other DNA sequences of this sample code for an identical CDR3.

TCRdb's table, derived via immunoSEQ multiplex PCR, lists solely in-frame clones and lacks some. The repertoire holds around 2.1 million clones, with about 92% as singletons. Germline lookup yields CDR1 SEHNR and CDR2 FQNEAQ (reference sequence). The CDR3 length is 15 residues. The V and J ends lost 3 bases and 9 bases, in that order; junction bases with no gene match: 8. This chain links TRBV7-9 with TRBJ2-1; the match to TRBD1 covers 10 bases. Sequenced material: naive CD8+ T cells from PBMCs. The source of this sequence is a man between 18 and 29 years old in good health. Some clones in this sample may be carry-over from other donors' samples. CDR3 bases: TGTGCCAGCAGCTTGACCGGGACAGGGGTTGGTGAGCAGTTCTTC. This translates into CASSLTGTGVGEQFF.